A selection of T cell receptor beta chains follows, all from one sample in a study of technical replicates of blood from several donors. TCRdb's table, derived via immunoSEQ multiplex PCR, lists solely in-frame clones and lacks some. The repertoire holds roughly 67,000 clones, with 95% to 98% as singletons. Sequencing was carried out using T cells isolated from PBMCs. The receptors stem from a human donor in good health. CDR3s include the opening cysteine and the closing phenylalanine or tryptophan. Each record gives: clone size, J gene, D gene, CDR3 length, V gene, CDR3 DNA, CDR3 protein. D genes are given only for firm matches. Clone size is shown for a subset of rows, as once, few, many or a class of expanded clone.

. TRBJ2-1 TRBD1 12 TRBV5-4 TGTGCCAGCAGCGGGGGACAGGGAGGTACGTTCTTC CASSGGQGGTFF
once TRBJ1-6 . 15 TRBV14 TGTGCCAGCAGCCAAGTCGTCAGTGTTAATTCACCCCTCCACTTT CASSQVVSVNSPLHF
. TRBJ1-6 TRBD1 16 TRBV28 TGTGCCAGCAGTTTACCGACAGGGGCCGGGTATTCACCCCTCCACTTT CASSLPTGAGYSPLHF
. TRBJ2-5 TRBD2 16 TRBV6-5 TGTGCCAGCAGTTACTCCGGGCGGGAGTGGGGAGAGACCCAGTACTTC CASSYSGREWGETQYF
. TRBJ1-2 . 13 TRBV7-8 TGTGCCAGCAGCTTAGGGCAGGGTCCTGGCTACACCTTC CASSLGQGPGYTF
. TRBJ1-5 TRBD1 14 TRBV28 TGTGCCAGCAGGACAGGGAATAGCAATCAGCCCCAGCATTTT CASRTGNSNQPQHF
. TRBJ2-1 . 14 TRBV10-3 TGTGCCATCAGTGAGATGGGTGAGGGAAATGAGCAGTTCTTC CAISEMGEGNEQFF
. TRBJ2-7 . 15 TRBV28 TGTGCCAGCAGTTTAAGCTCGGAACAGGGTAACGAGCAGTACTTC CASSLSSEQGNEQYF
. TRBJ2-6 . 14 TRBV6-5 TGTGCCAGCCGCCTAATCTCTGGGGCCAACGTCCTGACTTTC CASRLISGANVLTF
. TRBJ1-5 TRBD1 17 TRBV4-2 TGTGCCAGCAGCCAAGCAGGGGGCAGTAAAAGCAATCAGCCCCAGCATTTT CASSQAGGSKSNQPQHF
. TRBJ1-5 . 15 TRBV7-2 TGTGCCAGCAGCTCGTCCACAGGGAGATACCAGCCCCAGCATTTT CASSSSTGRYQPQHF
. TRBJ2-7 . 14 TRBV11-2 TGTGCCAGCAGCTTCAGGGGTAAGGGGTACGAGCAGTACTTC CASSFRGKGYEQYF
. TRBJ1-4 . 15 TRBV4-1 TGCGCCAGCAGCCAAGCTGGAGTAACTAATGAAAAACTGTTTTTT CASSQAGVTNEKLFF
once TRBJ2-2 TRBD2 16 TRBV30 TGTGCCTGGAGTATCCTGTGGGGGGGGAACACCGGGGAGCTGTTTTTT CAWSILWGGNTGELFF
. TRBJ1-5 TRBD1 15 TRBV9 TGTGCCAGCAGCGCAGGGACAGGGGGAAGTCAGCCCCAGCATTTT CASSAGTGGSQPQHF
. TRBJ1-2 . 12 TRBV27 TGTGCCAGCAGTCCCGTTGACAGACGAATGACCTTC CASSPVDRRMTF
. TRBJ2-1 TRBD2 16 TRBV27 TGTGCCAGCCGTACACCCTCTGCGGGAGGGTACAATGAGCAGTTCTTC CASRTPSAGGYNEQFF
once TRBJ1-1 . 13 TRBV19 TGTGCCAGTATGCGGGGGGCAGACACTGAAGCTTTCTTT CASMRGADTEAFF
. TRBJ1-5 TRBD1 15 TRBV6-5 TGTGCCAGCAGACCGACAGGGGGCGCCTCTCAGCCCCAGCATTTT CASRPTGGASQPQHF
. TRBJ2-5 . 12 TRBV30 TGTGCCTGGAGTTGGGGAGGAGAGACCCAGTACTTC CAWSWGGETQYF
. TRBJ2-5 . 17 TRBV5-6 TGTGCCAGCAGCTTGCAGTCCCCTCTGGGCTACCAAGAGACCCAGTACTTC CASSLQSPLGYQETQYF
. TRBJ2-3 TRBD2 16 TRBV5-1 TGCGCCAGCAGCTTGGGGCGGGGGGGAACCACAGATACGCAGTATTTT CASSLGRGGTTDTQYF
. TRBJ2-1 TRBD2 16 TRBV2 TGTGCCAGCAGTGGCCCCGGGGGGAGAGTTTACAATGAGCAGTTCTTC CASSGPGGRVYNEQFF
. TRBJ1-6 . 14 TRBV12-5 TGTGCTAGTGGGACGGGACAATCGACGGCACCCCTCCACTTT CASGTGQSTAPLHF
. TRBJ2-1 TRBD2 15 TRBV19 TGTGCCAGTAGTATAGACGGGACTAGCGGCAATGAGCAGTTCTTC CASSIDGTSGNEQFF
. TRBJ1-6 . 12 TRBV27 TGTGCCAGCAGCAAGGACAGATGGTACCTCCACTTT CASSKDRWYLHF
. TRBJ2-7 . 16 TRBV27 TGTGCCAGCAGTAGATCGGGGCTAGCGAGCTCCTACGAGCAGTACTTC CASSRSGLASSYEQYF
. TRBJ1-1 . 15 TRBV9 TGTGCCAGCACCCTAGCGGCGGACGGGTACACTGAAGCTTTCTTT CASTLAADGYTEAFF
. TRBJ1-4 TRBD1 15 TRBV9 TGTGCCAGCAGCGTAGGGGGACAGGGGGTTCGAAAACTGTTTTTT CASSVGGQGVRKLFF
. TRBJ1-6 . 17 TRBV7-8 TGTGCCAGCAGCTTAAGAGGGGGAGACTCCTATAATTCACCCCTCCACTTT CASSLRGGDSYNSPLHF
. TRBJ1-1 . 14 TRBV5-1 TGCGCCAGCAACTTCGACAGGCCCAACACTGAAGCTTTCTTT CASNFDRPNTEAFF
once TRBJ1-2 . 13 TRBV6-5 TGTGCCAGCAGTCTTTCCCTGAGTATCGGCTACACCTTC CASSLSLSIGYTF
. TRBJ1-2 . 20 TRBV9 TGTGCCAGCAGCGTAGCCCAGACTGAAAGCTTAATCCCCAGCATTTATGGCTACACCTTC CASSVAQTESLIPSIYGYTF
. TRBJ2-7 TRBD1 12 TRBV29-1 TGCAGCGGCCGACAGGGATCCCTCGAGCAGTACTTC CSGRQGSLEQYF
. TRBJ2-7 TRBD1 14 TRBV6-9 TGTGCCAGCAGTTGGATCAGGGGGAAGTACGAGCAGTACTTC CASSWIRGKYEQYF
. TRBJ2-7 . 11 TRBV18 TGTGCCAGCTCAGAGAGCGGCGAGCAGTACTTC CASSESGEQYF
. TRBJ1-2 . 15 TRBV7-6 TGTGCCAGCAGCTCAGGTACCCAGGAGGGCCACGGCTACACCTTC CASSSGTQEGHGYTF
. TRBJ2-7 . 16 TRBV28 TGTGCCAGCAGTTCCAGCGACAGGATCGGGCTTTACGAGCAGTACTTC CASSSSDRIGLYEQYF
. TRBJ2-5 TRBD2 15 TRBV6-4 TGTGCCAGCAGTGCTAGCGGGAGGGCCGGGGAGACCCAGTACTTC CASSASGRAGETQYF
. TRBJ2-7 . 15 TRBV27 TGTGCCAGCATTCCCCTTAAGGCAGGGGCGTACGAGCAGTACTTC CASIPLKAGAYEQYF
. TRBJ2-7 TRBD2 16 TRBV6-6 TGTGCCAGCAGTTACTACGGTAGCGGGAGCGCCTACGAGCAGTACTTC CASSYYGSGSAYEQYF
. TRBJ2-1 . 16 TRBV1 TGCACCAGCAGCCAAGAGACTAGTAGCTCCCTCAATGAGCAGTTCTTC CTSSQETSSSLNEQFF
. TRBJ2-6 . 17 TRBV14 TGTGCCAGCAGCCAAGATCGCAGACTCTCTGGGGCCAACGTCCTGACTTTC CASSQDRRLSGANVLTF
. TRBJ2-1 TRBD1 12 TRBV10-3 TGTGCCATCAGTGAGGACAGGGGAAAGCAGTTCTTC CAISEDRGKQFF
. TRBJ2-5 TRBD1 13 TRBV6-5 TGTGCCAGCAGGGGAACAGGGGAAGAGACCCAGTACTTC CASRGTGEETQYF
. TRBJ2-5 TRBD2 17 TRBV14 TGTGCCAGCAGCCCCGGGGCTAGCGGGAGGTCGTTGGAGACCCAGTACTTC CASSPGASGRSLETQYF
. TRBJ2-7 . 16 TRBV4-1 TGCGCCAGCAGCCAAGTACGGCAGGGGTCACCCTACGAGCAGTACTTC CASSQVRQGSPYEQYF
. TRBJ1-2 . 16 TRBV6-6 TGTGCCAGCAGCACCTCCTCCGACGGAGGGATCCATGGCTACACCTTC CASSTSSDGGIHGYTF
. TRBJ1-2 . 13 TRBV5-1 TGCGCCAGCAGCCGGGACTGGGCGGTGGACTACACCTTC CASSRDWAVDYTF
once TRBJ2-1 TRBD2 17 TRBV29-1 TGCAGCGTTGAGCCAGCGGGAGAGGTCGACGCATACAATGAGCAGTTCTTC CSVEPAGEVDAYNEQFF
. TRBJ1-4 . 15 TRBV4-2 TGTGCCAGCAGCCAGGTTACAGGGCGGGATGAAAAACTGTTTTTT CASSQVTGRDEKLFF
. TRBJ1-4 . 15 TRBV5-1 TGCGCCAGCAGCTTCTGGGGCGCAACTAATGAAAAACTGTTTTTT CASSFWGATNEKLFF
. TRBJ2-7 . 11 TRBV6-5 TGTGCCAGCACGGGGTACGAGAAGCAGTACTTC CASTGYEKQYF
. TRBJ2-5 TRBD2 17 TRBV5-6 TGTGCCAGCAGCTTGGTGCGCGGGTGGGGGGGAAAAGAGACCCAGTACTTC CASSLVRGWGGKETQYF
once TRBJ2-7 TRBD1 15 TRBV4-2 TGTGCCAGCAGCCCCTCTGGACAGGGTGGTTCCGAGCAGTACTTC CASSPSGQGGSEQYF
once TRBJ2-3 . 13 TRBV7-2 TGTGCCAGCAGCCCGGACTATACAGATACGCAGTATTTT CASSPDYTDTQYF